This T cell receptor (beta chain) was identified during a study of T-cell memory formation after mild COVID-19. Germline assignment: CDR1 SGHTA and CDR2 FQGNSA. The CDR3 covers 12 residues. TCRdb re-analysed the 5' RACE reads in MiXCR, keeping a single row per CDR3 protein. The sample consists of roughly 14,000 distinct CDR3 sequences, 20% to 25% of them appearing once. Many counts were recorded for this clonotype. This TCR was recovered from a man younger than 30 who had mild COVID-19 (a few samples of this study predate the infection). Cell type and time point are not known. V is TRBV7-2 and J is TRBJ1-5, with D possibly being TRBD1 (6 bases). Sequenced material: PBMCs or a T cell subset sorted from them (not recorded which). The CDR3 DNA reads TGTGGTAGGGGGGAGGGCAATCAGCCCCAGCATTTT. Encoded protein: CGRGEGNQPQHF.